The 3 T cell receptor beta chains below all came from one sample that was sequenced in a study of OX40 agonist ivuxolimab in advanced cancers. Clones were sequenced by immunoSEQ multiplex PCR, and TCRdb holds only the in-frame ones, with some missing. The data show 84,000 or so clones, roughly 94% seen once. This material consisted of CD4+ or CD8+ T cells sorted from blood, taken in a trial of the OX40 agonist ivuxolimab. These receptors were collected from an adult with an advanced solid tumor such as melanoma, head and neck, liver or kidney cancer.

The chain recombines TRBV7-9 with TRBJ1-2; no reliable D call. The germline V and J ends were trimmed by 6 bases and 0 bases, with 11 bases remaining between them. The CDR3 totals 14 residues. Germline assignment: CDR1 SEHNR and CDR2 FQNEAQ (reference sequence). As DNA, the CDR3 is TGTGCCAGCAGTTTAACACTACCTAACTATGGCTACACCTTC. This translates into CASSLTLPNYGYTF. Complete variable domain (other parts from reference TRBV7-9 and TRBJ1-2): DTGVSQNPRHKITKRGQNVTFRCDPISEHNRLYWYRQTLGQGPEFLTYFQNEAQLEKSRLLSDRFSAERPKGSFSTLEIQRTEQGDSAMYLCASSLTLPNYGYTFGSGTRLTVV.

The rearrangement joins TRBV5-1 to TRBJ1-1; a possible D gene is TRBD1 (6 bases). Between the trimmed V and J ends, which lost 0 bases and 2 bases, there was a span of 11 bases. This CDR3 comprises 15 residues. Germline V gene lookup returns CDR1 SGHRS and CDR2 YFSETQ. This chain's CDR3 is CASSLVGQRNTEAFF. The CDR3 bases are TGCGCCAGCAGCTTGGTTGGACAGAGAAACACTGAAGCTTTCTTT.

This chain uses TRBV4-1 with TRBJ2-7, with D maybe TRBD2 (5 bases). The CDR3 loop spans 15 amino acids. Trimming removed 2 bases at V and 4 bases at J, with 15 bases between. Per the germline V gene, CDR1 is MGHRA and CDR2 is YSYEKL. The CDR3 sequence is CASSQIQDSSYEQYF. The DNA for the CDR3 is TGCGCCAGCAGCCAAATCCAGGACTCGTCTTACGAGCAGTACTTC.